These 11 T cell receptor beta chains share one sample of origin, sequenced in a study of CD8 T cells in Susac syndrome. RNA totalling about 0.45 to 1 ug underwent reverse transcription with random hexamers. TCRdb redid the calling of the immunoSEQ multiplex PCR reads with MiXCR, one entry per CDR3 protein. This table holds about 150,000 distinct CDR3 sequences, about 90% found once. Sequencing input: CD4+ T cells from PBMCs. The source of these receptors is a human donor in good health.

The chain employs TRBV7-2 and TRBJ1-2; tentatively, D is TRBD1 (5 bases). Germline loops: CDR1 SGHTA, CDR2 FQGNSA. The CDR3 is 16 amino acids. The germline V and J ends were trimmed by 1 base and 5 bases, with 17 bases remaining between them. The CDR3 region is CASSLGGTGGLYGYTF. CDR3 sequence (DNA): TGTGCCAGCAGCTTAGGGGGGACGGGAGGCCTTTATGGCTACACCTTC.

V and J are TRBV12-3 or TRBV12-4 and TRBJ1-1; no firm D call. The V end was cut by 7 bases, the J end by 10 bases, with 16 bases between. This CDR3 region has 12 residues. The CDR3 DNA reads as TGTGCCAGCACCCTTCCGGAGTCTGGAGCTTTCTTT. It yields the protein CASTLPESGAFF.

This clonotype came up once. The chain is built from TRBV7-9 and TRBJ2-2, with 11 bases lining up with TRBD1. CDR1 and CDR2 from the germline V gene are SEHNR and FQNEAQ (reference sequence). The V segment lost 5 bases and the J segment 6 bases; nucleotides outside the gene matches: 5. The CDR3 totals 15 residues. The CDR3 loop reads CASSPDRGHPGELFF. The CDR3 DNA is TGTGCCAGCAGCCCGGACAGGGGGCATCCCGGGGAGCTGTTTTTT.

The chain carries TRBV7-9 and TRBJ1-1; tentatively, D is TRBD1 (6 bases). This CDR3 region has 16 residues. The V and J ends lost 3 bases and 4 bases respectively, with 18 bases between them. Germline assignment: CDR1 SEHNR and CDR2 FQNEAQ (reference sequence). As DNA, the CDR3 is TGTGCCAGCAGCTTCCACAGGGCCAGGTCGGCCACTGAAGCTTTCTTT. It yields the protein CASSFHRARSATEAFF.

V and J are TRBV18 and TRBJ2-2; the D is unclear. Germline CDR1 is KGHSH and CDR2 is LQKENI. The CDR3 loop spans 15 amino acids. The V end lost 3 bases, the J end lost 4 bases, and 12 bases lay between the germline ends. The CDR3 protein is CASSPRHKGTGELFF. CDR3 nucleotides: TGTGCCAGCTCACCTCGACATAAAGGCACCGGGGAGCTGTTTTTT.

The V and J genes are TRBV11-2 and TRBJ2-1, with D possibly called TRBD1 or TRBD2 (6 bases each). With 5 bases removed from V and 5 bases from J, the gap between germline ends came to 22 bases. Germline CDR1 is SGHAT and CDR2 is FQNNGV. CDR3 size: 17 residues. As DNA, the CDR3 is TGTGCCAGCAGCCCGCCCTGGGGGGCAGGTTGGGACAATGAGCAGTTCTTC. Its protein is CASSPPWGAGWDNEQFF. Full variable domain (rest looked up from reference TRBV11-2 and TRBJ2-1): EAGVAQSPRYKIIEKRQSVAFWCNPISGHATLYWYQQILGQGPKLLIQFQNNGVVDDSQLPKDRFSAERLKGVDSTLKIQPAKLEDSAVYLCASSPPWGAGWDNEQFFGPGTRLTVL.

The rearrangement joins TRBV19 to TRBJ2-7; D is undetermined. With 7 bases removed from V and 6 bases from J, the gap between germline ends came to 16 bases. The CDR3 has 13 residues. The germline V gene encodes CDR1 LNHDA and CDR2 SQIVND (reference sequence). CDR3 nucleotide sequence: TGTGCCAGTAAACTCCGGGCAGGCGGCGAGCAGTACTTC. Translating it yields CASKLRAGGEQYF.

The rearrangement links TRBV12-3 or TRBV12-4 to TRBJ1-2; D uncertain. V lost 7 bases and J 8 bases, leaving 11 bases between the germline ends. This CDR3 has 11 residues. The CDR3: CASTPGFGYTF. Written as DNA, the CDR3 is TGTGCCAGCACCCCTGGTTTCGGCTACACCTTC.

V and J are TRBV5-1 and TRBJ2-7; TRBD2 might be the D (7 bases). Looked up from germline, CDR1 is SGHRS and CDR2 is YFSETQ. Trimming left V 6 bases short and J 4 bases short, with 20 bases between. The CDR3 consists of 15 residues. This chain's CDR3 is CASTDPGGNLYEQYF. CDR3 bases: TGCGCCAGCACGGATCCGGGGGGCAATCTATACGAGCAGTACTTC.

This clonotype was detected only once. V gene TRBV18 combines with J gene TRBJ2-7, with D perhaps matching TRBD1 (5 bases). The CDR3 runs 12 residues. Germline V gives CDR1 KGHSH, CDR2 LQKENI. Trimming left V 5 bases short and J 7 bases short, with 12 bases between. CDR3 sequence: CASSNTGLEQYF. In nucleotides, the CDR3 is TGTGCCAGCTCAAACACAGGATTGGAGCAGTACTTC.

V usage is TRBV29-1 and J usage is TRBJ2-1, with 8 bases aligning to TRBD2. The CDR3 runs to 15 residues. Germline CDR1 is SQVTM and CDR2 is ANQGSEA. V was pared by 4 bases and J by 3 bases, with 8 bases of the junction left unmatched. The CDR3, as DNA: TGCAGCGTTGCCCGGCGACTAGCGATCTACAATGAGCAGTTCTTC. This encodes CSVARRLAIYNEQFF.